This T cell receptor beta chain appears in the sequencing data of a study of T cell repertoires in cytomegalovirus infection (dated 2019 in TCRdb). Study-wide context: Recently identified HLA-C-restricted CMV epitopes, whose presentation resists viral immunomodulation, were targeted by peptide stimulations together with well-studied HLA-B-restricted epitopes. Donor HLA type was relevant to the analysis, because carriage of CMV infection together with the matching HLA type was indicated by public TCR beta signatures.

Sequencing took place on an Illumina HiSeq 1500. TCRdb reran the public reads through fastp at Q25 and MiXCR, keeping productive beta chains. One record per CDR3 amino acid sequence lists the most common genes and DNA. Counted in this sample were around 200,000 distinct CDR3 sequences; 38% of them appeared once. The ten largest make up approximately 60% of the sample. Ends trimmed: V by 4 bases, J by 9 bases; bases unmatched to a gene: 8. The CDR3 runs 14 residues from the cysteine to the phenylalanine. Only CDR3 DNA remains: 42 bases, in frame from the first base. Taken from the germline V gene (reference sequence), the CDR1 and CDR2 loops are LNHNV and YYDKDF. This clonotype was observed once. Its antigen is unknown. Per-nucleotide qualities are absent, and no much larger clonotype sits a single base away. One read alone is weak evidence. What the study reported, not specific to this receptor: In the ex vivo response, HLA-C-restricted CMV-specific TCR beta clonotypes were dominant, and in two of eight donors the single most frequent clonotype came from this HLA-C-restricted group. In both this cohort and an independent cohort of several hundred donors, the cumulative frequency of public TCR beta family members distinguished carriers of CMV infection plus the relevant HLA type.

The treatment or condition label, as the study defines it: in vitro stimulation with specific CMV peptide epitopes to enrich CMV-specific T cells. The origin of this receptor is a human donor in good health (CMV status not recorded). Some clones in this sample may be carry-over from other donors' samples. This receptor chain uses TRBV15 and TRBJ2-1, and 8 junctional nucleotides match TRBD1. The sample here was CD8+ T cells from cultured PBMCs, taken from culture after CMV antigen stimulation. The DNA sequence is given as TGTGCCACCAGCACCGGACAGGGAATCGGTGAGCAGTTCTTC. This sequence encodes CATSTGQGIGEQFF.